This paragraph reports one T cell receptor beta chain. Its antigen remains unknown. This sequence may be a read error, since a much larger clone differs from it by one base. This record belongs to a study of identical twins. In every case, the donor was a healthy Caucasian. In TCRdb, the 5' RACE reads were re-called with MiXCR into one record per CDR3 protein. Counted here are about 660,000 distinct CDR3 sequences, less than 10% occurring once; the ten biggest clones make up 0.85% to 1%. Overall study results and limits: Weaker excess twin sharing was observed in beta out-of-frame sequences.

CDR1 and CDR2 (germline): MGHDK, SYGVNS. The CDR3 totals 15 residues. Trimming stripped 5 bases from V and 6 bases from J, with 17 bases between. These records were also assigned to another study, of yellow fever vaccine responses in identical twins.

The rearrangement uses TRBV25-1 and TRBJ2-1; TRBD2 might be the D (6 bases). This receptor was identified in a woman aged 18-29 years in good health. The sequenced sample was PBMCs. The CDR3 here is CASSQSSGDLNEQFF. CDR3 in DNA: TGTGCCAGCAGTCAATCTTCGGGAGATCTCAATGAGCAGTTCTTC.